This T cell receptor (beta chain) was identified during a study of blood T cell repertoires in COVID-19. The overall study: Samples representing acute and convalescent COVID-19 were sourced from the United States, Italy and Spain. Sample material is recorded as cDNA or gDNA derived from T cells, B-cell-depleted T cells, or PBMCs.

CDR3 length: 15 amino acids. CDR1 SGHTA and CDR2 FQGNSA come from the germline V gene. Germline trimming cut 5 bases from V and 6 bases from J; bases unmatched to any gene: 11. The authors' processing: Estimated nucleated cell counts came from reference gene primer amplification. The assay was immunoSEQ multiplex PCR, and TCRdb's table has in-frame clones only and misses some. That table is the source of V, J and clone size, and D and trimming were worked out from the DNA. The sample shows about 94,000 clones, 75% to 90% of them seen only once. Sequencing was performed on peripheral blood. This TCR was recovered from a human donor in a cohort sampled during active COVID-19. The V and J genes are TRBV7-2 and TRBJ1-2, with 8 nucleotides matching TRBD1. The chain's CDR3 is CASSPTGQGLNGYTF. The CDR3 DNA sequence: TGTGCCAGCAGCCCAACAGGACAGGGATTAAATGGCTACACCTTC.